This T cell receptor (beta chain) came from a study of T cell changes during pregnancy in multiple sclerosis. Clones were read by immunoSEQ multiplex PCR, and TCRdb kept only the in-frame ones, dropping some. The sample holds around 100,000 clones, around nine tenths seen once. The CDR3 sequence is 15 residues long. The ends lost 6 bases at V and 6 bases at J; junction bases unmatched: 10. CDR1 MNHEY and CDR2 SMNVEV come from the germline V gene (reference sequence). This clonotype was obtained from a female donor with multiple sclerosis, enrolled in a pregnancy study. Material: peripheral blood, obtained in the second trimester of pregnancy. V usage is TRBV27 and J usage is TRBJ1-1, with 10 bases fitting TRBD1. The CDR3 region has the DNA TGTGCCAGCAGGGCACGAGGACAGGGGGAGTCTGAAGCTTTCTTT. Residues: CASRARGQGESEAFF.